Listed below are T cell receptor beta chains from one sample, sequenced in a study of T-cell reconstitution after alpha-beta-depleted transplantation in children. TCRdb re-analysed the PCR reads in MiXCR, keeping a single row per CDR3 protein. This sample has fewer than 350,000 distinct CDR3 sequences; 11% occur once, and the top ten carry 23%. Source: peripheral blood, taken 180 days after TCRalphabeta/CD19-depleted stem cell transplant. Receptor source: a male patient aged 2-15 years who had a stem cell transplant for chronic granulomatous disease, so the T cells may come from the graft donor. CDR3s include the opening cysteine and the closing phenylalanine or tryptophan. D genes are given only for firm matches. Rows give clone size only sometimes, using once, few, many, or a class for an expanded clone.

d_gene: TRBD1; abundance: few; j_gene: TRBJ1-2; v_gene: TRBV12-3/TRBV12-4; CDR3aa: CASSSGQPYGYTF; CDR3nt: TGTGCCAGCAGCTCGGGACAGCCCTATGGCTACACCTTC
d_gene: TRBD1; abundance: many; j_gene: TRBJ2-7; v_gene: TRBV15; CDR3aa: CATSNQGESWDEQYF; CDR3nt: TGTGCCACCAGCAACCAGGGGGAGAGTTGGGACGAGCAGTACTTC
d_gene: NA; abundance: many; j_gene: TRBJ2-7; v_gene: TRBV12-3/TRBV12-4; CDR3aa: CASTHTGSAYEQYF; CDR3nt: TGTGCCAGCACGCATACCGGGTCTGCCTACGAGCAGTACTTC
d_gene: NA; abundance: many; j_gene: TRBJ1-1; v_gene: TRBV6-6; CDR3aa: CASSQGKRAEAFF; CDR3nt: TGTGCCAGCAGCCAGGGGAAGCGGGCTGAAGCTTTCTTT
d_gene: TRBD1; abundance: many; j_gene: TRBJ1-6; v_gene: TRBV5-1; CDR3aa: CASRLPGQGSSPLHF; CDR3nt: TGCGCCAGCAGATTACCGGGACAGGGAAGTTCACCCCTCCACTTT
d_gene: NA; abundance: many; j_gene: TRBJ2-2; v_gene: TRBV5-1; CDR3aa: CASWKGSGAGELFF; CDR3nt: TGCGCCAGCTGGAAGGGGTCGGGAGCCGGGGAGCTGTTTTTT
d_gene: TRBD2; abundance: many; j_gene: TRBJ2-7; v_gene: TRBV5-1; CDR3aa: CASSQQLAFEQYF; CDR3nt: TGCGCCAGCAGCCAACAACTAGCGTTCGAGCAGTACTTC
d_gene: NA; abundance: many; j_gene: TRBJ2-1; v_gene: TRBV2; CDR3aa: CASSEALRNEQFF; CDR3nt: TGTGCCAGCAGTGAAGCGCTTCGGAATGAGCAGTTCTTC
d_gene: NA; abundance: NA; j_gene: TRBJ2-7; v_gene: TRBV15; CDR3aa: CATSNRDGFYEQYF; CDR3nt: TGTGCCACCAGCAACCGGGACGGATTCTACGAGCAGTACTTC
d_gene: NA; abundance: many; j_gene: TRBJ1-6; v_gene: TRBV20-1; CDR3aa: CSARRGSSYNSPLHF; CDR3nt: TGCAGTGCTAGAAGGGGGAGCTCCTATAATTCACCCCTCCACTTT
d_gene: NA; abundance: NA; j_gene: TRBJ2-3; v_gene: TRBV5-6; CDR3aa: CAMGPGTDTQYF; CDR3nt: TGTGCCATGGGCCCCGGCACAGATACGCAGTATTTT
d_gene: NA; abundance: many; j_gene: TRBJ2-5; v_gene: TRBV18; CDR3aa: CASSPVTLRETQYF; CDR3nt: TGTGCCAGCTCACCGGTTACCCTTCGGGAGACCCAGTACTTC
d_gene: NA; abundance: many; j_gene: TRBJ1-3; v_gene: TRBV21-1; CDR3aa: CAKIKTDSGNTIYF; CDR3nt: TGTGCCAAGATCAAGACCGACTCTGGAAACACCATATATTTT
d_gene: TRBD2; abundance: many; j_gene: TRBJ2-1; v_gene: TRBV29-1; CDR3aa: CSVQQRGPLLNEQFF; CDR3nt: TGCAGCGTACAACAGCGGGGACCCCTGTTAAATGAGCAGTTCTTC
d_gene: TRBD1; abundance: many; j_gene: TRBJ1-1; v_gene: TRBV6-2/TRBV6-3; CDR3aa: CASSWGQGVTEAFF; CDR3nt: TGTGCCAGCAGTTGGGGACAGGGGGTTACTGAAGCTTTCTTT
d_gene: NA; abundance: NA; j_gene: TRBJ1-1; v_gene: TRBV7-9; CDR3aa: CASSTFFDRNTEAFF; CDR3nt: TGTGCCAGCAGCACCTTTTTCGACAGGAACACTGAAGCTTTCTTT
d_gene: TRBD1; abundance: many; j_gene: TRBJ2-7; v_gene: TRBV25-1; CDR3aa: CASSNPGQGYEQYF; CDR3nt: TGTGCCAGCAGTAATCCGGGACAGGGCTACGAGCAGTACTTC
d_gene: TRBD2; abundance: NA; j_gene: TRBJ2-5; v_gene: TRBV27; CDR3aa: CASSPGSRGSGRAYQETQYF; CDR3nt: TGTGCCAGCAGCCCAGGGTCGCGCGGCAGCGGGAGGGCCTACCAAGAGACCCAGTACTTC
d_gene: NA; abundance: many; j_gene: TRBJ2-2; v_gene: TRBV7-2; CDR3aa: CASSFGPAPRELFF; CDR3nt: TGTGCCAGCAGCTTCGGACCAGCACCCCGGGAGCTGTTTTTT
d_gene: NA; abundance: many; j_gene: TRBJ1-2; v_gene: TRBV4-1; CDR3aa: CASSQDGGAKGYTF; CDR3nt: TGCGCCAGCAGCCAAGATGGGGGGGCTAAAGGCTACACCTTC
d_gene: NA; abundance: many; j_gene: TRBJ2-7; v_gene: TRBV6-6; CDR3aa: CASSYNPSHEQYF; CDR3nt: TGTGCCAGCAGTTACAACCCTAGCCACGAGCAGTACTTC
d_gene: NA; abundance: many; j_gene: TRBJ2-5; v_gene: TRBV7-9; CDR3aa: CASRPGAQETQYF; CDR3nt: TGTGCCAGCAGGCCAGGGGCTCAAGAGACCCAGTACTTC
d_gene: NA; abundance: many; j_gene: TRBJ1-5; v_gene: TRBV20-1; CDR3aa: CSARIVRGNSNQPQHF; CDR3nt: TGCAGTGCTAGAATCGTCAGGGGAAATAGCAATCAGCCCCAGCATTTT
d_gene: NA; abundance: NA; j_gene: TRBJ2-3; v_gene: TRBV7-2; CDR3aa: CASSSEFWRSTDTQYF; CDR3nt: TGTGCCAGCAGCTCCGAATTCTGGAGGAGCACAGATACGCAGTATTTT
d_gene: NA; abundance: many; j_gene: TRBJ2-1; v_gene: TRBV20-1; CDR3aa: CSARAWQGADEQFF; CDR3nt: TGCAGTGCTAGAGCCTGGCAGGGTGCCGATGAGCAGTTCTTC
d_gene: NA; abundance: NA; j_gene: TRBJ2-5; v_gene: TRBV2; CDR3aa: CASNLPQRAVTQYF; CDR3nt: TGTGCCAGCAACCTCCCGCAGAGGGCAGTGACCCAGTACTTC
d_gene: TRBD1; abundance: NA; j_gene: TRBJ2-7; v_gene: TRBV5-1; CDR3aa: CASRLGQGAYEQYF; CDR3nt: TGCGCCAGCCGCTTGGGACAGGGGGCCTACGAGCAGTACTTC
d_gene: TRBD2; abundance: many; j_gene: TRBJ2-1; v_gene: TRBV20-1; CDR3aa: CSARDNLEGGAEHEQFF; CDR3nt: TGCAGTGCTAGAGATAATTTGGAGGGAGGGGCAGAACATGAGCAGTTCTTC
d_gene: TRBD1; abundance: few; j_gene: TRBJ2-5; v_gene: TRBV7-3; CDR3aa: CASSFSRGQPQYF; CDR3nt: TGTGCCAGCAGCTTTAGCAGGGGGCAACCCCAGTACTTC
d_gene: NA; abundance: many; j_gene: TRBJ2-2; v_gene: TRBV5-6; CDR3aa: CASSFYGAGELFF; CDR3nt: TGTGCCAGCAGCTTCTACGGGGCCGGGGAGCTGTTTTTT
d_gene: NA; abundance: few; j_gene: TRBJ1-4; v_gene: TRBV6-2/TRBV6-3; CDR3aa: CASRHGTATNEKLFF; CDR3nt: TGTGCCAGCAGACACGGGACGGCAACTAATGAAAAACTGTTTTTT
d_gene: TRBD2; abundance: many; j_gene: TRBJ2-7; v_gene: TRBV7-2; CDR3aa: CASSDGGGRGGYEQYF; CDR3nt: TGTGCCAGCAGCGACGGTGGCGGGAGAGGCGGCTACGAGCAGTACTTC
d_gene: NA; abundance: NA; j_gene: TRBJ1-6; v_gene: TRBV12-3/TRBV12-4; CDR3aa: CASSFSMEGSPLHF; CDR3nt: TGTGCCAGCAGTTTCAGCATGGAGGGCTCACCCCTCCACTTT
d_gene: TRBD2; abundance: many; j_gene: TRBJ2-1; v_gene: TRBV29-1; CDR3aa: CSVAGGRGSYNEQFF; CDR3nt: TGCAGCGTAGCTGGCGGGAGGGGATCCTACAATGAGCAGTTCTTC
d_gene: TRBD1; abundance: many; j_gene: TRBJ1-2; v_gene: TRBV6-5; CDR3aa: CASSPTGQGAQYGYTF; CDR3nt: TGTGCCAGCAGTCCCACCGGACAGGGGGCGCAATATGGCTACACCTTC
d_gene: NA; abundance: many; j_gene: TRBJ2-4; v_gene: TRBV11-2; CDR3aa: CASSFRGTKNIQYF; CDR3nt: TGTGCCAGCAGTTTTAGGGGTACCAAAAACATTCAGTACTTC
d_gene: NA; abundance: many; j_gene: TRBJ2-1; v_gene: TRBV12-3/TRBV12-4; CDR3aa: CASSRLDVLNEQFF; CDR3nt: TGTGCCAGCAGTCGGCTAGATGTTTTAAATGAGCAGTTCTTC
d_gene: NA; abundance: many; j_gene: TRBJ2-1; v_gene: TRBV15; CDR3aa: CATSSTYNEQFF; CDR3nt: TGTGCCACCAGTAGTACCTACAATGAGCAGTTCTTC
d_gene: NA; abundance: many; j_gene: TRBJ1-1; v_gene: TRBV20-1; CDR3aa: CSAPDPNEAFF; CDR3nt: TGCAGTGCTCCGGACCCAAATGAAGCTTTCTTT
d_gene: TRBD1; abundance: many; j_gene: TRBJ2-6; v_gene: TRBV14; CDR3aa: CASSLRTGFSGANVLTF; CDR3nt: TGTGCCAGCAGCCTCCGGACAGGGTTCTCTGGGGCCAACGTCCTGACTTTC
d_gene: NA; abundance: many; j_gene: TRBJ1-3; v_gene: TRBV6-6; CDR3aa: CASSSGPGNTIYF; CDR3nt: TGTGCCAGCAGTTCCGGACCTGGAAACACCATATATTTT
d_gene: NA; abundance: NA; j_gene: TRBJ2-2; v_gene: TRBV14; CDR3aa: CASRAQTNTGELFF; CDR3nt: TGTGCCAGCAGAGCACAGACGAACACCGGGGAGCTGTTTTTT
d_gene: NA; abundance: many; j_gene: TRBJ2-1; v_gene: TRBV5-6; CDR3aa: CASSPGQFSNEQFF; CDR3nt: TGTGCCAGCAGCCCCGGACAGTTTTCCAATGAGCAGTTCTTC
d_gene: NA; abundance: many; j_gene: TRBJ2-7; v_gene: TRBV20-1; CDR3aa: CSARVVGKGSEQYF; CDR3nt: TGCAGTGCTAGAGTGGTGGGGAAAGGCAGCGAGCAGTACTTC
d_gene: TRBD1; abundance: many; j_gene: TRBJ2-1; v_gene: TRBV27; CDR3aa: CASSSGQGYHNEQFF; CDR3nt: TGTGCCAGCAGTTCTGGACAGGGCTACCACAATGAGCAGTTCTTC
d_gene: TRBD1; abundance: many; j_gene: TRBJ1-1; v_gene: TRBV20-1; CDR3aa: CSVTGEKAFF; CDR3nt: TGCAGTGTGACAGGGGAGAAAGCTTTCTTT
d_gene: NA; abundance: many; j_gene: TRBJ2-3; v_gene: TRBV29-1; CDR3aa: CSVVPLATDTQYF; CDR3nt: TGCAGCGTTGTACCACTGGCCACAGATACGCAGTATTTT
d_gene: TRBD1; abundance: many; j_gene: TRBJ2-5; v_gene: TRBV5-1; CDR3aa: CASSKGDRDQETQYF; CDR3nt: TGCGCCAGCAGTAAGGGGGACAGAGACCAAGAGACCCAGTACTTC
d_gene: TRBD1; abundance: many; j_gene: TRBJ2-7; v_gene: TRBV6-1; CDR3aa: CASSRQGLYEQYF; CDR3nt: TGTGCCAGCAGTCGACAGGGTCTCTACGAGCAGTACTTC
d_gene: NA; abundance: NA; j_gene: TRBJ2-5; v_gene: TRBV14; CDR3aa: CASSQARGLIETQYF; CDR3nt: TGTGCCAGCAGCCAAGCTCGGGGGTTAATCGAGACCCAGTACTTC
d_gene: TRBD2; abundance: many; j_gene: TRBJ2-2; v_gene: TRBV6-2/TRBV6-3; CDR3aa: CASQFPSTSVHTGELFF; CDR3nt: TGTGCCAGCCAATTTCCTTCGACTAGCGTGCACACCGGGGAGCTGTTTTTT